This note documents a single T cell receptor (beta chain) sequence. This record comes from a study of shared T cell receptors in the human thymus. The data were produced by immunoSEQ multiplex PCR, yet TCRdb's version contains in-frame clones alone and is incomplete. The sample has some 660,000 clones; 70% to 90% are singletons. This CDR3 is built from 16 residues. Germline V lookup: CDR1 SGHDT, CDR2 YYEEEE. The V and J ends lost 4 bases and 1 base, in that order; junction bases with no gene match: 10. These data also featured in a second study, about human thymus T cells.

The rearrangement joins TRBV5-6 to TRBJ2-7, with TRBD1 identical over 8 bases. The sample comprised thymocytes. The sequence derives from a boy in the first two years of life with a congenital heart defect. Here the CDR3 DNA reads TGTGCCAGCAGCATTACGCGGACAGGGATTTCCTACGAGCAGTACTTC. This sequence encodes CASSITRTGISYEQYF.